The next 24 T cell receptor beta chains were all read from a single sample in a study of cytomegalovirus exposure and HLA in healthy donors. 60 Vbeta and 13 Jbeta primers were used in PCR. Profiling relied on immunoSEQ multiplex PCR, and the TCRdb table lists in-frame clones only, not all of them. The sample yields about 190,000 clones, 87% seen once. Sequencing input: PBMCs. The source is a man aged 25 to 40 in good health and CMV-seronegative.

The chain joins TRBV12-5 to TRBJ1-1; tentative D call: TRBD1 (6 bases). CDR3 length equals 15 residues. Germline V gives CDR1 LGHNT, CDR2 FRNRAP. The ends were cut back, 4 bases at V and 0 bases at J, with 12 bases in the middle. Here the CDR3 reads CASGSDSPMNTEAFF. The DNA of the CDR3 is TGTGCTAGTGGTTCGGACAGCCCTATGAACACTGAAGCTTTCTTT. Together with reference TRBV12-5 and TRBJ1-1, the CDR3 gives the full variable domain: DARVTQTPRHKVTEMGQEVTMRCQPILGHNTVFWYRQTMMQGLELLAYFRNRAPLDDSGMPKDRFSAEMPDATLATLKIQPSEPRDSAVYFCASGSDSPMNTEAFFGQGTRLTVV.

The chain combines TRBV7-6 with TRBJ1-2, with D perhaps matching TRBD1 (6 bases). Germline V lookup: CDR1 SGHVS, CDR2 FNYEAQ. The CDR3 has 14 residues. Trimming shortened V by 1 base and J by 2 bases, and 8 bases separated the two germline ends. This CDR3 reads CASSLEQGNYGYTF. For the CDR3, the DNA is TGTGCCAGCAGCTTAGAGCAGGGGAACTATGGCTACACCTTC.

The chain couples TRBV5-6 to TRBJ1-5; D gene unclear. Per germline, CDR1 SGHDT and CDR2 YYEEEE. The CDR3 spans 12 residues. V lost 1 base to trimming and J lost 6 bases, with 5 bases between them. The CDR3 DNA reads TGTGCCAGCAGCTTGTCAGGTCAGCCCCAGCATTTT. Residues: CASSLSGQPQHF.

This chain connects TRBV2 to TRBJ2-2, with D maybe TRBD1 (5 bases). V lost 4 bases and J 4 bases, leaving 7 bases between the germline ends. The CDR3 consists of 13 residues. The germline CDR1 and CDR2 sequences are SNHLY and FYNNEI. CDR3 sequence reads: CASSAGFTGELFF. CDR3 DNA sequence: TGTGCCAGCAGTGCAGGGTTCACCGGGGAGCTGTTTTTT.

The chain recombines TRBV18 with TRBJ2-2; D remains ambiguous. Deletions cut 3 bases from V and 6 bases from J, with 8 bases between. This CDR3 is built from 13 residues. Germline V gives CDR1 KGHSH, CDR2 LQKENI. CDR3 in DNA: TGTGCCAGCTCACCCAGGTCCGCCGGGGAGCTGTTTTTT. This translates into CASSPRSAGELFF.

V usage is TRBV14 and J usage is TRBJ2-3, with D maybe TRBD1 (5 bases). Trimming shortened V by 3 bases and J by 3 bases, and 13 bases separated the two germline ends. The CDR3 covers 15 residues. Looked up from germline, CDR1 is SGHDN and CDR2 is FVKESK. The CDR3 sequence: CASSHQMGRTDTQYF. The CDR3 DNA follows: TGTGCCAGCAGCCACCAGATGGGGCGGACAGATACGCAGTATTTT.

The count of this clone is one. The chain recombines TRBV25-1 with TRBJ1-4, with 7 bases that match TRBD1. Unmatched junction bases numbered 19, after V lost 2 bases and J lost 10 bases. This CDR3 is 18 amino acids long. The germline V gene encodes CDR1 MGHDK and CDR2 SYGVNS. The CDR3 nucleotides are TGTGCCAGCAGTGAAATGAGGAGCACAGGGGCGGGATTTGGAAAACTGTTTTTT. Its protein is CASSEMRSTGAGFGKLFF.

The chain couples TRBV28 to TRBJ2-6; 10 nucleotides align to TRBD1. Germline CDR1 and CDR2: MDHEN and SYDVKM. CDR3 length: 17 residues. The V segment lost 5 bases and the J segment 3 bases; nucleotides outside the gene matches: 7. CDR3 residues: CASSPDRGKYGANVLTF. The CDR3 DNA sequence: TGTGCCAGCAGTCCGGACAGGGGGAAGTATGGGGCCAACGTCCTGACTTTC.

This chain links TRBV7-2 with TRBJ1-6; TRBD1 agrees at 7 bases. Germline trimming cut 4 bases from V and 0 bases from J; bases unmatched to any gene: 12. This CDR3 is 19 amino acids long. CDR1 is SGHTA, CDR2 FQGNSA, per germline. CDR3 amino acids: CASSSPWGTAGSYNSPLHF. As DNA, the CDR3 is TGTGCCAGCAGCTCCCCCTGGGGGACAGCCGGCTCCTATAATTCACCCCTCCACTTT.

This chain links TRBV7-9 with TRBJ1-2, with 10 bases identical to TRBD1. Trimming cost V 7 bases and J 3 bases; bases outside gene matches: 2. CDR3 size: 13 residues. CDR1 and CDR2 from the germline V gene are SEHNR and FQNEAQ (reference sequence). CDR3 DNA sequence: TGTGCCAGCAACGGACAGGGGGACTATGGCTACACCTTC. Residues: CASNGQGDYGYTF.

V is TRBV27 and J is TRBJ2-2, with 7 positions matching TRBD1. Germline V gene data show CDR1 as MNHEY and CDR2 as SMNVEV (reference sequence). J lost 4 bases, V lost 4 bases, and 9 bases had no gene match. The CDR3 spans 16 residues. The CDR3 protein is CASSSQTGLGTGELFF. CDR3 coding DNA: TGTGCCAGCAGTTCACAGACAGGGCTGGGCACCGGGGAGCTGTTTTTT.

The rearrangement joins TRBV12-5 to TRBJ2-1; 8 bases are shared with TRBD1. The germline CDR1 and CDR2 sequences are LGHNT and FRNRAP. The CDR3 length is 14 residues. V shed 1 base and J 4 bases; nucleotides not matched to a gene: 0. CDR3 DNA sequence: TGTGCTAGTGGTTTGGGACAGGGGTACAATGAGCAGTTCTTC. This translates into CASGLGQGYNEQFF. Full variable domain (outside the CDR3, taken from reference TRBV12-5 and TRBJ2-1): DARVTQTPRHKVTEMGQEVTMRCQPILGHNTVFWYRQTMMQGLELLAYFRNRAPLDDSGMPKDRFSAEMPDATLATLKIQPSEPRDSAVYFCASGLGQGYNEQFFGPGTRLTVL.

The chain recombines TRBV11-3 with TRBJ2-5; perhaps TRBD2 as D (5 bases). CDR1 is SGHNT, CDR2 YENEEA, per germline. There are 13 residues in the CDR3. Trimming took 5 bases from V and 1 from J, leaving 8 bases between them. The CDR3 sequence: CASSPRGQETQYF. The CDR3 DNA is TGTGCCAGCAGCCCCCGGGGCCAAGAGACCCAGTACTTC.

This clone was detected once. This chain uses TRBV4-1 with TRBJ2-7; possible D gene TRBD1, 6 bases. This CDR3 is 14 amino acids long. Per germline, CDR1 MGHRA and CDR2 YSYEKL. The V end was cut by 2 bases, the J end by 6 bases, with 14 bases between. This CDR3 is CASSQMTGQGEQYF. CDR3 sequence (DNA): TGCGCCAGCAGCCAAATGACAGGCCAAGGCGAGCAGTACTTC.

The CDR3 sequence is CASSSTGVKPSYNSPLHF. For the CDR3, the DNA is TGTGCCAGCAGCTCGACAGGGGTCAAGCCCTCCTATAATTCACCCCTCCACTTT. The chain is built from TRBV7-8 and TRBJ1-6; 8 bases agree with TRBD1. J lost 0 bases, V lost 4 bases, and 8 bases had no gene match. This CDR3 is built from 18 residues. Germline lookup yields CDR1 SGHVS and CDR2 FQNEAQ.

This rearrangement joins TRBV2 to TRBJ2-2; D remains unclear. The CDR3 has 12 residues. With 3 bases removed from V and 7 bases from J, the gap between germline ends came to 6 bases. CDR1 is SNHLY and CDR2 is FYNNEI in the germline V gene. The CDR3 loop is CASSDQIGELFF. The DNA of the CDR3 is TGTGCCAGCAGTGATCAGATCGGGGAGCTGTTTTTT. The whole variable domain, filled in from reference TRBV2 and TRBJ2-2, reads EPEVTQTPSHQVTQMGQEVILRCVPISNHLYFYWYRQILGQKVEFLVSFYNNEISEKSEIFDDQFSVERPDGSNFTLKIRSTKLEDSAMYFCASSDQIGELFFGEGSRLTVL.

The chain employs TRBV28 and TRBJ1-6; D unresolved. The germline gives CDR1 MDHEN, CDR2 SYDVKM. V was shortened by 6 bases and J by 14 bases, with 17 bases between the two germline ends. The CDR3 spans 13 residues. The DNA for the CDR3 is TGTGCCAGCAGCCTAGGGTCATTGAGGGCCCTCCACTTT. Translated: CASSLGSLRALHF.

This clone was seen more than once but under ten times. The V gene is TRBV11-2, the J gene TRBJ2-5; 7 bases fit TRBD1. Germline CDR1 reads SGHAT; CDR2 reads FQNNGV. V shed 4 bases and J 7 bases; nucleotides not matched to a gene: 9. The CDR3 is made up of 14 amino acids. CDR3 in amino acids: CASSSIQGSGTQYF. CDR3 in DNA: TGTGCCAGCAGCTCCATACAGGGGTCGGGGACCCAGTACTTC.

The CDR3, as DNA: TGTGCCAGCAGCTTTGCGGGAGGGCAGTATGAGCAGTTCTTC. It translates to CASSFAGGQYEQFF. The rearrangement links TRBV5-4 to TRBJ2-1; 9 nucleotides match TRBD2. V dropped 2 bases and J dropped 8; count of bases not matched to a gene: 5. Germline CDR1 is SGHNT and CDR2 is YYREEE (reference sequence). CDR3 size: 14 residues.

This rearrangement joins TRBV2 to TRBJ2-4; tentatively, D is TRBD2 (5 bases). CDR1 SNHLY and CDR2 FYNNEI come from the germline V gene. V was pared by 4 bases and J by 4 bases, with 17 bases between. This CDR3 comprises 16 residues. The CDR3 DNA sequence: TGTGCCAGCAGTGTGGGAGCCGGCGTCCTTAAAAACATTCAGTACTTC. Protein sequence: CASSVGAGVLKNIQYF.

V usage is TRBV28 and J usage is TRBJ2-3, with 9 bases aligning to TRBD2. The trim removed 3 bases at V and 2 bases at J, leaving 12 bases unmatched. The CDR3 has 18 amino acids. The germline V gene has CDR1 MDHEN and CDR2 SYDVKM. The CDR3 sequence is CASSFGPGLAGPTDTQYF. In DNA form, the CDR3 reads TGTGCCAGCAGTTTCGGCCCGGGACTAGCAGGACCCACAGATACGCAGTATTTT.

This sequence joins TRBV28 and TRBJ1-2; no clear D gene. V lost 6 bases, J lost 8 bases, and 13 bases lay in between. This CDR3 is built from 12 residues. Germline V lookup: CDR1 MDHEN, CDR2 SYDVKM. CDR3 nucleotide sequence: TGTGCCAGCAGCTCCGGCCCGAGGGGCTACACCTTC. Its translation is CASSSGPRGYTF.

This chain connects TRBV11-2 to TRBJ1-2, with TRBD1 matching over 9 bases. V was clipped by 6 bases and J by 8 bases; unmatched bases: 13. Germline V gene lookup returns CDR1 SGHAT and CDR2 FQNNGV. CDR3 size: 15 residues. Here the CDR3 reads CASSQYPQGAGGYTF. CDR3 DNA: TGTGCCAGCAGTCAATACCCACAGGGGGCGGGAGGCTACACCTTC.

The chain uses TRBV27 and TRBJ2-1; 8 nucleotides agree with TRBD2. Per germline, CDR1 MNHEY and CDR2 SMNVEV (reference sequence). With 2 bases clipped from V and 6 bases from J, the junction kept 6 bases outside the gene matches. The CDR3 has 15 residues. The CDR3 spells CASSLGTRGGNEQFF. The CDR3 nucleotides read TGTGCCAGCAGTTTAGGGACTAGGGGGGGCAATGAGCAGTTCTTC.